The next 11 T cell receptor beta chains were all read from a single sample in a study of siplizumab effects on memory and regulatory T cells. Method: immunoSEQ multiplex PCR; TCRdb's copy keeps in-frame clones and lacks some. The table lists tens of thousands of clones, over 90% of them singletons. Sequencing input: CD8+ T cells sorted from blood. The receptors come from a human donor in good health.

This clone was picked up one time. This chain joins TRBV28 and TRBJ1-5; 11 bases align to TRBD1. CDR1 is MDHEN, CDR2 SYDVKM, per germline. The CDR3 loop spans 16 amino acids. V shed 1 base and J 5 bases; nucleotides not matched to a gene: 4. In DNA form, the CDR3 reads TGTGCCAGCAGTTTATTCCCGGGACAGGGGGATCAGCCCCAGCATTTT. This translates into CASSLFPGQGDQPQHF.

The chain couples TRBV19 to TRBJ2-7; no reliable D call. The CDR3 consists of 14 residues. Germline CDR1 and CDR2: LNHDA and SQIVND (reference sequence). The germline V and J ends were trimmed by 6 bases and 0 bases, with 12 bases remaining between them. DNA of the CDR3: TGTGCCAGTAGCCCAGACCGGAGCTCCTACGAGCAGTACTTC. Translating gives CASSPDRSSYEQYF.

The chain uses TRBV25-1 and TRBJ2-5, with D perhaps TRBD1 (6 bases). The V gene's germline CDR1 is MGHDK and CDR2 SYGVNS. The CDR3 is made up of 13 amino acids. Trimming took off 8 bases at V and 5 bases at J, with 15 bases between the two ends. Here the CDR3 reads CASRQAGEETQYF. For the CDR3, the DNA is TGTGCCAGCCGACAGGCCGGGGAGGAGACCCAGTACTTC. Combining the CDR3 with reference TRBV25-1 and TRBJ2-5 gives the whole variable domain EADIYQTPRYLVIGTGKKITLECSQTMGHDKMYWYQQDPGMELHLIHYSYGVNSTEKGDLSSESTVSRIRTEHFPLTLESARPSHTSQYLCASRQAGEETQYFGPGTRLLVL.

The chain links TRBV2 to TRBJ1-4, with D hard to call. The CDR3 covers 11 residues. Trimming removed 5 bases from V and 8 bases from J, with 6 bases in between. The V gene's germline CDR1 is SNHLY and CDR2 FYNNEI. CDR3 nucleotide sequence: TGTGCCAGCAGTAGCGGAGAAAAACTGTTTTTT. Its protein is CASSSGEKLFF.

J is TRBJ1-1 and V is TRBV7-8, with 9 bases fitting TRBD1. Germline CDR1 reads SGHVS; CDR2 reads FQNEAQ. Trimming took 3 bases from V and 3 from J; bases not matched to a gene: 2. This CDR3 region has 14 residues. This CDR3 is CASSFGQGYTEAFF. In nucleotides, the CDR3 is TGTGCCAGCAGCTTCGGACAGGGGTACACTGAAGCTTTCTTT.

V gene TRBV4-2 combines with J gene TRBJ2-7, with D perhaps being TRBD1 or TRBD2 (6 bases each). This CDR3 spans 15 amino acids. CDR1 LGHNA and CDR2 YNFKEQ come from the germline V gene. The ends were cut back, 0 bases at V and 3 bases at J, with 12 bases in the middle. CDR3 in amino acids: CASSQDLGGSYEQYF. As DNA, the CDR3 is TGTGCCAGCAGCCAAGACCTCGGGGGCAGCTACGAGCAGTACTTC.

This clone was seen just once. V usage is TRBV13 and J usage is TRBJ1-2; 9 bases align to TRBD1. The CDR3 covers 16 residues. V was clipped by 1 base and J by 4 bases; unmatched bases: 7. Germline V lookup: CDR1 PRHDT, CDR2 FYEKMQ (reference sequence). CDR3 region: CASSLATGGESYGYTF. CDR3 sequence (DNA): TGTGCCAGCAGCTTAGCCACAGGGGGCGAGAGCTATGGCTACACCTTC.

The rearrangement uses TRBV25-1 and TRBJ2-1; D remains unclear. Germline V CDR1 and CDR2: MGHDK, SYGVNS. Between the trimmed V and J ends, which lost 2 bases and 0 bases, there was a span of 5 bases. The CDR3 spans 14 residues. The CDR3 coding sequence is TGTGCCAGCAGTGAAAGAAGCTCCTACAATGAGCAGTTCTTC. It encodes CASSERSSYNEQFF.

The chain employs TRBV7-9 and TRBJ2-7, with no clear D. The germline V gene encodes CDR1 SEHNR and CDR2 FQNEAQ (reference sequence). V lost 6 bases, J lost 2 bases, and 11 bases lay in between. CDR3 length equals 13 residues. CDR3 DNA sequence: TGTGCCAGCAGTACGTGGGAAGCCTACGAGCAGTACTTC. Its protein is CASSTWEAYEQYF.

The V and J genes are TRBV14 and TRBJ2-7, with D tentatively TRBD1 (5 bases). Germline CDR1 reads SGHDN; CDR2 reads FVKESK. This CDR3 spans 14 amino acids. The V and J ends lost 1 base and 2 bases respectively, with 9 bases between them. CDR3 sequence (DNA): TGTGCCAGCAGCCAAGGGCAGGGCCCCTACGAGCAGTACTTC. It translates to CASSQGQGPYEQYF.

The chain combines TRBV14 with TRBJ2-5; D uncertain. CDR1 is SGHDN, CDR2 FVKESK, per germline. The CDR3 loop spans 13 amino acids. V lost 2 bases and J lost 4, with 8 bases in between. The CDR3 coding sequence is TGTGCCAGCAGCCAATGGGCTGGAGAGACCCAGTACTTC. Amino acids: CASSQWAGETQYF.